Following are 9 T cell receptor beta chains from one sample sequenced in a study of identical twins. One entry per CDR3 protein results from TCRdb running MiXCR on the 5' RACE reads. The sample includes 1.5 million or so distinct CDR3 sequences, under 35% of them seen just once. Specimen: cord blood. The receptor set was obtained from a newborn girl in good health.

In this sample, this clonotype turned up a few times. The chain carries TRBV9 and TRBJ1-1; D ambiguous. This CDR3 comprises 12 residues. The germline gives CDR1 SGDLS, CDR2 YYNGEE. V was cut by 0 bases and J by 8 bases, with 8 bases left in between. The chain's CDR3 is CASSVGRREAFF. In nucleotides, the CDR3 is TGTGCCAGCAGCGTAGGACGCAGGGAAGCTTTCTTT.

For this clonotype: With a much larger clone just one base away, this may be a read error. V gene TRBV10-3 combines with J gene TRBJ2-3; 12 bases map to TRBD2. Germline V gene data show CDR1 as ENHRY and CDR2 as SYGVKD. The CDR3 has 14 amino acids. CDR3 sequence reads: CAIRLAGGTDAQYF. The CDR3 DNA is TGTGCCATCAGGCTAGCGGGAGGGACAGATGCGCAGTATTTT.

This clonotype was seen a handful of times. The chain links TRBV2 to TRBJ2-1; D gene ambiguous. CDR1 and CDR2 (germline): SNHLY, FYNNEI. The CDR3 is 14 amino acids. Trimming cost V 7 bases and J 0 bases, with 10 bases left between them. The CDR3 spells CASKWSDSYNEQFF. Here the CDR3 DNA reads TGTGCCAGCAAGTGGAGCGACTCCTACAATGAGCAGTTCTTC.

The CDR3 spells CASSFEGGLASSYNEQFF. The CDR3 region has the DNA TGTGCCAGCAGTTTCGAGGGGGGACTAGCGAGCTCCTACAATGAGCAGTTCTTC. The chain recombines TRBV27 with TRBJ2-1, with TRBD2 matching 10 bases. V shed 3 bases, J shed 0 bases, and the junction held 8 bases outside the gene matches. This CDR3 is built from 18 residues. Germline V gives CDR1 MNHEY, CDR2 SMNVEV (reference sequence).

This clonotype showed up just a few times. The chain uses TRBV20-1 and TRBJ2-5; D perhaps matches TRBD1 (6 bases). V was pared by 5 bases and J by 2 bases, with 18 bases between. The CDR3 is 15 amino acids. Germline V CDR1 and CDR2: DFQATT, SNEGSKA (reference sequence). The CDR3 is CSASSPGEGQETQYF. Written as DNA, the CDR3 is TGCAGTGCTTCGTCTCCAGGGGAAGGGCAAGAGACCCAGTACTTC.

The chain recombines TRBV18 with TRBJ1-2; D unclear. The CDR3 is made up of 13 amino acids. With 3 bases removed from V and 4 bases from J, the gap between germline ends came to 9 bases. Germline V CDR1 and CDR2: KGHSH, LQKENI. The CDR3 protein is CASSPAALYGYTF. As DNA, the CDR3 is TGTGCCAGCTCACCCGCAGCCCTCTATGGCTACACCTTC. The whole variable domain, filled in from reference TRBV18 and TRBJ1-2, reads NAGVMQNPRHLVRRRGQEARLRCSPMKGHSHVYWYRQLPEEGLKFMVYLQKENIIDESGMPKERFSAEFPKEGPSILRIQQVVRGDSAAYFCASSPAALYGYTFGSGTRLTVV.

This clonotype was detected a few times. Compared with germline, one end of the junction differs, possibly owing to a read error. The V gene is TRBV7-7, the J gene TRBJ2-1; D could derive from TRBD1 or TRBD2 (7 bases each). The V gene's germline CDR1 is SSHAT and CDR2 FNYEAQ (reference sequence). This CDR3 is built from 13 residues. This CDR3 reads CASSLHRGGEQFF. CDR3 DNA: TGTGCTAGCAGCTTACACAGGGGAGGGGAGCAGTTCTTC.

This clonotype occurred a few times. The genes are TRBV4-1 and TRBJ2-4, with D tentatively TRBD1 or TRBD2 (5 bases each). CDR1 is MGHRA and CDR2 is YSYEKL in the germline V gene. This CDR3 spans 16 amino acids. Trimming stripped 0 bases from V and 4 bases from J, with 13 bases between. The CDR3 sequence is CASSQDQPWGKNIQYF. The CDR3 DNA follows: TGCGCCAGCAGCCAAGATCAACCGTGGGGGAAAAACATTCAGTACTTC.

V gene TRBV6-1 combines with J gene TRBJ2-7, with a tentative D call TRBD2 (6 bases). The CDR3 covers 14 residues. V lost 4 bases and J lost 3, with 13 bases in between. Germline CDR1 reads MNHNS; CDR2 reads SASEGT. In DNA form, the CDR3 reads TGTGCCAGCAGTGTAGTGGGAGGCTTCTACGAGCAGTACTTC. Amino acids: CASSVVGGFYEQYF.